A selection of T cell receptor beta chains follows, all from one sample in a study of molecular identifiers for immune sequencing clone quantification. TCRdb reprocessed the PCR reads via MiXCR and lists one record per CDR3 protein. Counted here are 8,800 or so distinct CDR3 sequences, around a third occurring once; the ten biggest clones make up 4% to 5.5%. The source material was naive CD8+ T cells from blood, with Jurkat cell RNA spiked in. These receptors originate from a human donor in good health. Some libraries in this study had Jurkat cell RNA spiked in. CDR3s leave out the opening cysteine and the closing phenylalanine or tryptophan.

v_call cdr3_aa
TRBV19 ASRSNWGLNQPQH
TRBV9 ASEDPIQETQY
TRBV9 ASSVAGLPKADTEAF
TRBV28 VSSQPGGAGEQY
TRBV5-4 ASSLVASGGDTQY
TRBV6-5 ASSSYYEQC
TRBV28 ASSSAPGQEF
TRBV6-2/TRBV6-3 ASSYTGPQPNEQF
TRBV4-3 ASSQDRSGYEQY
TRBV7-6 ASSLYLFSGNTIY
TRBV27 ASSFVRQGRDTQY
TRBV29-1 SVKRAGAYNEQF
TRBV28 ASSLRGGTDTQY
TRBV9 ASSPDLSYEQY
TRBV28 AGNSGAGTEAF
TRBV6-2/TRBV6-3 ASSDRQESDTQY
TRBV12-3/TRBV12-4 ASSWTGNGQPQH
TRBV11-2 ASSLLEATQY
TRBV20-1 SARDRDAGRTQY
TRBV7-8 ASSPHH
TRBV25-1 ASRDTTLIGANVLT
TRBV5-1 ASSLELGQYEQY
TRBV6-2/TRBV6-3 ASSYYVNYGYT
TRBV15 ATSRDDLAGPGAQY
TRBV12-3/TRBV12-4 ASDSDRAQAGEAF
TRBV19 ASNAGSMNTEAF
TRBV4-1 ASSQVAGREYEQY
TRBV4-3 ASSQEDRYNEQI
TRBV6-5 ASSKGVGVDTGELF
TRBV6-5 ASSYSGPYEQY
TRBV5-4 ASSGGLAGDEQY
TRBV6-1 ATFRTGSYGQY